The 18 T cell receptor beta chains below come from one sample, sequenced in a study of shared T cell receptors in the human thymus (dated by TCRdb to the early 2020s). To prepare the library, the immunoSEQ multiplex PCR assay was applied. TCRdb carries this immuneACCESS record with in-frame sequences only. Its versions omit some clonotypes, under half of them owing to an unresolved V gene in the studies checked, with the rest unexplained. The sample has about 400,000 clones on record, just under 95% of them singletons. The ten largest clones capture approximately 0.02% of the sample. The sequenced sample was thymocytes. All receptors derive from a human donor.

This clone was found a few times. The chain carries TRBV29-1 and TRBJ1-1; unclear D gene. The ends were cut back, 3 bases at V and 6 bases at J, with 8 bases in the middle. The length of the CDR3 is 11 residues. Germline-derived CDR1 and CDR2 are SQVTM and ANQGSEA. Written as DNA, the CDR3 is TGCAGCGTTGAGTATCTGGCTGAAGCTTTCTTT. It encodes CSVEYLAEAFF.

The V and J genes are TRBV27 and TRBJ2-7, with TRBD2 matching 10 bases. J was trimmed by 2 bases and V by 2 bases; bases with no gene match: 3. The germline V gene encodes CDR1 MNHEY and CDR2 SMNVEV (reference sequence). This CDR3 comprises 15 residues. This CDR3 reads CASSLQREGPYEQYF. The CDR3 DNA reads TGTGCCAGCAGTTTACAGCGGGAGGGCCCCTACGAGCAGTACTTC.

CDR3 amino acids: CASSLGQGRDYGYTF. CDR3 sequence (DNA): TGTGCCAGCAGTTTAGGACAGGGGCGAGACTATGGCTACACCTTC. This chain connects TRBV27 to TRBJ1-2, with 9 nucleotides matching TRBD1. Germline values: CDR1 MNHEY, CDR2 SMNVEV (reference sequence). Unmatched junction bases numbered 4, after V lost 2 bases and J lost 3 bases. The CDR3 has 15 residues.

This clone showed up just a few times. This chain connects TRBV29-1 to TRBJ2-7, with D perhaps matching TRBD1 (6 bases). Germline CDR1 SQVTM, CDR2 ANQGSEA. The CDR3 is 15 residues long. With 7 bases removed from V and 4 bases from J, the gap between germline ends came to 23 bases. The CDR3: CSGVGGVRGKYEQYF. CDR3 nucleotides: TGCAGCGGCGTGGGTGGTGTCAGGGGCAAATACGAGCAGTACTTC.

The CDR3 coding sequence is TGTGCCAGCAGCCCACTACTAGCGGGAGGCCACCCTTTTAGCACAGATACGCAGTATTTT. As protein: CASSPLLAGGHPFSTDTQYF. The gene calls are TRBV28 and TRBJ2-3; 12 bases are shared with TRBD2. This CDR3 has 20 amino acids. V was pared by 6 bases and J by 0 bases, with 16 bases of the junction left unmatched. Germline-derived CDR1 and CDR2 are MDHEN and SYDVKM.

J is TRBJ2-1 and V is TRBV27; unclear D gene. V was clipped by 1 base and J by 0 bases, with 10 bases between them. Looked up from germline, CDR1 is MNHEY and CDR2 is SMNVEV (reference sequence). The CDR3 is 16 amino acids. CDR3 sequence: CASSLWVISSYNEQFF. In DNA form, the CDR3 reads TGTGCCAGCAGTTTATGGGTGATCAGCTCCTACAATGAGCAGTTCTTC.

The CDR3 DNA reads TGTGCCAGCAGCTTAGATTATAATGGACAGGGGAACACCGGGGAGCTGTTTTTT. The encoded protein is CASSLDYNGQGNTGELFF. The rearrangement links TRBV11-2 to TRBJ2-2; 8 bases fit TRBD1. Germline V gives CDR1 SGHAT, CDR2 FQNNGV. CDR3 length equals 18 residues. V was pared by 0 bases and J by 1 base, with 7 bases of the junction left unmatched.

The CDR3 nucleotides are TGTGCCAGTCTCAGGGGAGTTGCCTACAATGAGCAGTTCTTC. Translation: CASLRGVAYNEQFF. J is TRBJ2-1 and V is TRBV6-1, with D maybe TRBD1 (6 bases). Germline V gives CDR1 MNHNS, CDR2 SASEGT. The CDR3 contains 14 residues. Trimming removed 9 bases from V and 2 bases from J, with 14 bases in between.

The V call is TRBV5-6, the J call TRBJ2-6; D uncertain. Germline CDR1 and CDR2: SGHDT and YYEEEE. V lost 0 bases and J lost 0, with 7 bases in between. The CDR3 is 16 amino acids. The chain's CDR3 is CASSLAGPSGANVLTF. The DNA for the CDR3 is TGTGCCAGCAGCTTGGCGGGTCCCTCTGGGGCCAACGTCCTGACTTTC.

DNA for the CDR3: TGTGCCAGCTCACCACCGAGGCTAGCGGGAGCTCTAGACGAGCAGTACTTC. Protein product: CASSPPRLAGALDEQYF. The chain joins TRBV18 to TRBJ2-7, with 10 bases matching TRBD2. This CDR3 comprises 17 residues. The junction had 10 bases not matched to a gene; V was cut back by 0 bases and J by 5 bases. The V gene's germline CDR1 is KGHSH and CDR2 LQKENI.

V usage is TRBV15 and J usage is TRBJ1-5, with D maybe TRBD1 (6 bases). The CDR3 length is 18 residues. Germline CDR1 LNHNV, CDR2 YYDKDF (reference sequence). The germline V and J ends were trimmed by 4 bases and 0 bases, with 19 bases remaining between them. The CDR3 spells CATSTPHREAYSNQPQHF. The CDR3 nucleotides read TGTGCCACCAGCACTCCCCACAGGGAGGCCTATAGCAATCAGCCCCAGCATTTT. Full variable domain (remainder filled in from reference TRBV15 and TRBJ1-5): DAMVIQNPRYQVTQFGKPVTLSCSQTLNHNVMYWYQQKSSQAPKLLFHYYDKDFNNEADTPDNFQSRRPNTSFCFLDIRSPGLGDTAMYLCATSTPHREAYSNQPQHFGDGTRLSIL.

The genes are TRBV5-5 and TRBJ1-1; no definite D call. The CDR3 runs 12 residues. The germline V gene has CDR1 SGHKS and CDR2 YYEKEE (reference sequence). Trimming took off 1 base at V and 4 bases at J, with 5 bases between the two ends. CDR3 DNA sequence: TGTGCCAGCAGCTTGACGGCCACTGAAGCTTTCTTT. Amino acids: CASSLTATEAFF.

This clone occurred once. The V and J genes are TRBV6-5 and TRBJ1-5; 9 bases align to TRBD1. CDR1 and CDR2 from the germline V gene are MNHEY and SVGAGI. J was trimmed by 7 bases and V by 6 bases; bases with no gene match: 7. The CDR3 loop spans 14 amino acids. CDR3 nucleotide sequence: TGTGCCAGCAGACAGGGGGCGCTTAAACAGCCCCAGCATTTT. The encoded protein is CASRQGALKQPQHF.

The chain carries TRBV4-1 and TRBJ2-5, with 9 positions matching TRBD1. The CDR3 has 17 residues. The germline CDR1 and CDR2 sequences are MGHRA and YSYEKL. V gave up 0 bases and J gave up 5 bases; unmatched junction bases: 10. The CDR3, as DNA: TGCGCCAGCAGCCAAGATCCGAAGGACAGGGGATCGGAGACCCAGTACTTC. Residues: CASSQDPKDRGSETQYF.

This chain links TRBV29-1 with TRBJ2-7; D unresolved. V lost 4 bases and J 2 bases, leaving 9 bases between the germline ends. Germline CDR1 is SQVTM and CDR2 is ANQGSEA. CDR3 length: 12 residues. CDR3 sequence reads: CSVVNNPYEQYF. The CDR3 DNA reads as TGCAGCGTTGTAAACAACCCCTACGAGCAGTACTTC.

V is TRBV6-4 and J is TRBJ2-1; 10 nucleotides align to TRBD2. The CDR3 is 15 amino acids. V trimming: 5 bases; J trimming: 7 bases; junction bases outside the gene matches: 8. Germline V gene sequence: CDR1 MRHNA, CDR2 SNTAGT. CDR3 sequence reads: CASSSEREGENEQFF. As DNA, the CDR3 is TGTGCCAGCAGTTCGGAGCGGGAGGGTGAAAATGAGCAGTTCTTC.

V usage is TRBV2 and J usage is TRBJ2-1, with 9 positions matching TRBD2. Losses at the gene ends were 0 bases for V and 12 bases for J; bases not matched to a gene: 24. The CDR3 length is 20 residues. Per the germline V gene, CDR1 is SNHLY and CDR2 is FYNNEI. In DNA form, the CDR3 reads TGTGCCAGCAGTGAAGCAAAGTTGCCTAGCGGGACAAATGGGCACACGAGGCAGTTCTTC. Protein: CASSEAKLPSGTNGHTRQFF. The whole variable domain, remainder taken from reference TRBV2 and TRBJ2-1, is EPEVTQTPSHQVTQMGQEVILRCVPISNHLYFYWYRQILGQKVEFLVSFYNNEISEKSEIFDDQFSVERPDGSNFTLKIRSTKLEDSAMYFCASSEAKLPSGTNGHTRQFFGPGTRLTVL.

The chain uses TRBV15 and TRBJ1-5; TRBD1 agrees at 9 bases. V shed 0 bases, J shed 7 bases, and the junction held 22 bases outside the gene matches. The CDR3 sequence is 21 residues long. Germline V gene lookup returns CDR1 LNHNV and CDR2 YYDKDF (reference sequence). The CDR3 nucleotides are TGTGCCACCAGCAGAGACATCCGTGGCTCACGCGACAGGGGGGCATACCAGCCCCAGCATTTT. It translates to CATSRDIRGSRDRGAYQPQHF.